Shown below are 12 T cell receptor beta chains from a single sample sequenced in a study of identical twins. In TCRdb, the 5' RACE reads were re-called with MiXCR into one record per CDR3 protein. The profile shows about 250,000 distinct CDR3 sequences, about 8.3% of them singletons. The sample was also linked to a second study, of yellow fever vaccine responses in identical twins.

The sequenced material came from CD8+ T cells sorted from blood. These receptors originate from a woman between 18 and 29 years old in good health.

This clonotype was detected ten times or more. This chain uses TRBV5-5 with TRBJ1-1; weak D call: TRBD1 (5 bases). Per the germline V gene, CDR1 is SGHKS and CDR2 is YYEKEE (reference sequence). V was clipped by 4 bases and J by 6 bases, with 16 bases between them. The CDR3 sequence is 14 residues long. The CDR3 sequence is CASSQTQGFPEAFF. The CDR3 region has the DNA TGTGCCAGCAGCCAAACCCAGGGATTTCCTGAAGCTTTCTTT. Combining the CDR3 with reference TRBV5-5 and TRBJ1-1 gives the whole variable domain DAGVTQSPTHLIKTRGQQVTLRCSPISGHKSVSWYQQVLGQGPQFIFQYYEKEERGRGNFPDRFSARQFPNYSSELNVNALLLGDSALYLCASSQTQGFPEAFFGQGTRLTVV.

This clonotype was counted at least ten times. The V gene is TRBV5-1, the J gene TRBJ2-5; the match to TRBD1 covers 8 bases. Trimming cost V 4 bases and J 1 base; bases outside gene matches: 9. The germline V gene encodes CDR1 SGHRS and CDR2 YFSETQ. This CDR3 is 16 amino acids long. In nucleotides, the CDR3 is TGCGCCAGCAGCCTCGGGGACAGGCTATTCCAAGAGACCCAGTACTTC. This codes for CASSLGDRLFQETQYF.

The CDR3 protein is CASSRPGELGGETQYF. CDR3 in DNA: TGTGCCAGCAGCCGGCCGGGGGAACTCGGGGGAGAGACCCAGTACTTC. The chain combines TRBV5-6 with TRBJ2-5, with D possibly matching TRBD2 (6 bases). The CDR3 sequence is 16 residues long. Germline V gives CDR1 SGHDT, CDR2 YYEEEE. The V end lost 4 bases, the J end lost 4 bases, and 20 bases lay between the germline ends.

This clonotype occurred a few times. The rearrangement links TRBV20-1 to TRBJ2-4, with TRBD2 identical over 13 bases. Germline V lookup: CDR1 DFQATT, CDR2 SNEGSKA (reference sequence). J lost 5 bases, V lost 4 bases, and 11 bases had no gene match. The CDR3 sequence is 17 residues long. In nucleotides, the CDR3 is TGCAGTGCTACCGGACTAGCGGGAGACGCCAATGAAAACATTCAGTACTTC. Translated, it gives CSATGLAGDANENIQYF.

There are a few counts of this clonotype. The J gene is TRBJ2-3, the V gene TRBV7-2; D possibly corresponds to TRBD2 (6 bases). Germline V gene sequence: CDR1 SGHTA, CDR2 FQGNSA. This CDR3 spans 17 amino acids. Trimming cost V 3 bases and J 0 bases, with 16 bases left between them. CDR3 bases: TGTGCCAGCAGCTTCGCCCCCGGGACTTCTAGCACAGATACGCAGTATTTT. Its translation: CASSFAPGTSSTDTQYF.

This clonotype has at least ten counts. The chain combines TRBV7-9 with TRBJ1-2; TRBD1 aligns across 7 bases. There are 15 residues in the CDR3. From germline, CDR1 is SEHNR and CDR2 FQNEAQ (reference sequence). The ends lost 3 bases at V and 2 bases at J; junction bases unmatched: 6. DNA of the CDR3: TGTGCCAGCAGCTTGCCAGGGGGGAGGAACTATGGCTACACCTTC. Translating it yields CASSLPGGRNYGYTF.

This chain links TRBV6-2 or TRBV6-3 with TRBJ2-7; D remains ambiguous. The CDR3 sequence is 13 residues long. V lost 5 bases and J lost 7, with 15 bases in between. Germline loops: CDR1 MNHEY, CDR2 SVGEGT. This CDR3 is CASSPNRIWEQYF. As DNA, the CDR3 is TGTGCCAGCAGTCCAAACCGAATATGGGAGCAGTACTTC.

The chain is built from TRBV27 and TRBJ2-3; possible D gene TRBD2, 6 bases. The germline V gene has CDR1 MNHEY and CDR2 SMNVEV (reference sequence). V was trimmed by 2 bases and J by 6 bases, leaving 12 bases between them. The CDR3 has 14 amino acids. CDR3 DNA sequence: TGTGCCAGCAGTTTAATCGGGACTCCGGATACGCAGTATTTT. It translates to CASSLIGTPDTQYF.

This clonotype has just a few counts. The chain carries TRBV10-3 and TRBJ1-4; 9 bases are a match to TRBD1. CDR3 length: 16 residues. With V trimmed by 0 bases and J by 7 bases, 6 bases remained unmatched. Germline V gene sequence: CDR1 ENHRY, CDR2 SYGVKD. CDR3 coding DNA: TGTGCCATCAGTGAGTCTGGGACAGGGTATCGTGAAAAACTGTTTTTT. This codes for CAISESGTGYREKLFF.

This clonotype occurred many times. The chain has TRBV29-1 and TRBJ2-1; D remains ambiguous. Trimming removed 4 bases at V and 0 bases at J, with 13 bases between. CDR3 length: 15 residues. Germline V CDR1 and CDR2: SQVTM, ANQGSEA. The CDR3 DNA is TGCAGCGTTGTCGGGTCAGAAAGCTCCTACAATGAGCAGTTCTTC. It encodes CSVVGSESSYNEQFF.

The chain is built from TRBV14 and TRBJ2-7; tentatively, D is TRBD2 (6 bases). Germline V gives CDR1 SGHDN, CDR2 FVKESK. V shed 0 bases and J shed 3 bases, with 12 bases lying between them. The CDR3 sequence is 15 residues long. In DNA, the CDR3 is TGTGCCAGCAGCCAAGAAGCGTTCGGGGGCTACGAGCAGTACTTC. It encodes CASSQEAFGGYEQYF.

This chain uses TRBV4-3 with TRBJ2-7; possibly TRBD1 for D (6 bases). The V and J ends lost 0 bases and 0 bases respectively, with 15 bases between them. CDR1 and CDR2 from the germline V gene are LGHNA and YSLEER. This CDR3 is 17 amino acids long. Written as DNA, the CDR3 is TGCGCCAGCAGCCAAGAAACTGGACAGCCGGTCTCCTACGAGCAGTACTTC. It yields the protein CASSQETGQPVSYEQYF.